This is a list of T cell receptor beta chains from one sample in a study of blood T cell repertoires in COVID-19. The assay was immunoSEQ multiplex PCR, and TCRdb's table has in-frame clones only and misses some. The sample has fewer than 250,000 clones, about 87% seen once. Material: PBMCs or T cells enriched from blood (not recorded which). The receptors were sampled from a woman under 40 with acute COVID-19. Each CDR3 is given with its conserved first and last residue. The D gene is left open where the match is weak. Some rows have no size entry. The others give once, few or many, or a class for an expanded clone.

j_call | clone_size | d_call | v_call | cdr3_aa | cdr3_nt
TRBJ2-7 | NA | TRBD1 | TRBV10-3 | CAISESPPGQGFEQYF | TGTGCCATCAGTGAGTCCCCCCCGGGACAGGGGTTCGAGCAGTACTTC
TRBJ1-1 | NA | NA | TRBV3-1/TRBV3-2 | CASSQGGRGSTEAFF | TGTGCCAGCAGCCAAGGGGGTCGGGGGTCGACTGAAGCTTTCTTT
TRBJ1-4 | NA | NA | TRBV5-1 | CASMETASATNEKLFF | TGCGCCAGCATGGAGACAGCTTCTGCAACTAATGAAAAACTGTTTTTT
TRBJ2-2 | NA | NA | TRBV25-1 | CASSEYRQGATGELFF | TGTGCCAGCAGTGAATACCGGCAGGGTGCCACCGGGGAGCTGTTTTTT
TRBJ2-7 | NA | NA | TRBV15 | CATSRGRGVEQYF | TGTGCCACCAGCAGGGGAAGGGGCGTCGAGCAGTACTTC
TRBJ2-5 | NA | NA | TRBV4-1 | CASSQVIGRLQETQYF | TGCGCCAGCAGCCAAGTTATCGGGAGACTCCAAGAGACCCAGTACTTC
TRBJ2-1 | once | TRBD2 | TRBV5-1 | CASSSGGPYNEQFF | TGCGCCAGCAGTAGCGGGGGGCCCTACAATGAGCAGTTCTTC
TRBJ1-1 | once | NA | TRBV7-9 | CASSSVLNTEAFF | TGTGCCAGCAGCTCGGTCCTGAACACTGAAGCTTTCTTT
TRBJ1-1 | once | TRBD1 | TRBV11-2 | CASSLPRGTGGRNTEAFF | TGTGCCAGCAGCTTACCTCGAGGGACAGGGGGGAGAAACACTGAAGCTTTCTTT
TRBJ1-2 | NA | TRBD1 | TRBV18 | CASSPGTGRGEYGYTF | TGTGCCAGCTCACCCGGGACAGGGCGAGGGGAGTATGGCTACACCTTC
TRBJ1-1 | NA | TRBD1 | TRBV7-9 | CASSLNRGRNTEAFF | TGTGCCAGCAGCCTAAACAGGGGGAGGAACACTGAAGCTTTCTTT
TRBJ1-1 | NA | TRBD1 | TRBV19 | CASSNQGVLNKRNTEAFF | TGTGCCAGTAGCAATCAGGGGGTCCTGAACAAGAGGAACACTGAAGCTTTCTTT
TRBJ1-1 | NA | NA | TRBV5-1 | CASSPRYGGEGTEAFF | TGCGCCAGCAGCCCTCGGTATGGGGGCGAGGGCACTGAAGCTTTCTTT
TRBJ2-1 | NA | NA | TRBV4-3 | CASSHTYSSYNEQFF | TGCGCCAGCAGCCACACCTACAGTAGCTACAATGAGCAGTTCTTC
TRBJ2-7 | NA | NA | TRBV7-9 | CASSFPGRQYEQYF | TGTGCCAGCAGCTTCCCAGGGCGTCAGTACGAGCAGTACTTC
TRBJ2-3 | NA | NA | TRBV7-9 | CASSHLGDAHTQYF | TGTGCCAGCAGCCACCTAGGTGATGCACATACGCAGTATTTT
TRBJ1-3 | NA | NA | TRBV6-6 | CASSYFGQTGNTIYF | TGTGCCAGCAGTTATTTTGGGCAGACTGGAAACACCATATATTTT
TRBJ2-3 | NA | TRBD1 | TRBV7-4 | CASSQMTGLSTDTQYF | TGTGCCAGCAGCCAGATGACAGGGCTGAGCACAGATACGCAGTATTTT
TRBJ2-7 | NA | NA | TRBV6-5 | CASSYGENYEQYF | TGTGCCAGCAGTTATGGGGAGAACTACGAGCAGTACTTC
TRBJ1-4 | NA | TRBD1 | TRBV12-5 | CASGRTGGNEKLFF | TGTGCTAGTGGACGGACAGGGGGGAATGAAAAACTGTTTTTT
TRBJ1-2 | once | NA | TRBV7-9 | CASSLIGGEWAFYGYTF | TGTGCCAGCAGCCTAATCGGGGGGGAATGGGCCTTTTATGGCTACACCTTC
TRBJ1-5 | NA | NA | TRBV12-5 | CASGTPHGNQPQHF | TGTGCTAGTGGCACCCCACACGGGAATCAGCCCCAGCATTTT
TRBJ2-1 | NA | TRBD1 | TRBV6-2/TRBV6-3 | CASSWDREDEQFF | TGTGCCAGCAGTTGGGACAGGGAGGATGAGCAGTTCTTC
TRBJ1-2 | once | NA | TRBV2 | CASKRGSAINYGYTF | TGTGCCAGCAAGCGGGGGTCCGCGATTAACTATGGCTACACCTTC
TRBJ2-7 | few | TRBD1 | TRBV7-6 | CASSLRDRGPEQYF | TGTGCCAGCAGCTTAAGGGACAGGGGGCCAGAGCAGTACTTC
TRBJ2-3 | NA | NA | TRBV28 | CASSLRLGPDTQYF | TGTGCCAGCAGTTTACGACTGGGGCCAGATACGCAGTATTTT
TRBJ2-5 | NA | TRBD2 | TRBV7-7 | CASSLEGLAGLETQYF | TGTGCTAGCAGCTTGGAGGGACTAGCGGGGTTGGAGACCCAGTACTTC
TRBJ2-7 | once | NA | TRBV11-1 | CASSLGGLSYEQYF | TGTGCCAGCAGCTTAGGTGGCCTCTCCTACGAGCAGTACTTC
TRBJ2-2 | few | TRBD1 | TRBV5-1 | CASSLATGPNTGELFF | TGCGCCAGCAGCTTGGCGACAGGGCCTAACACCGGGGAGCTGTTTTTT
TRBJ2-2 | NA | NA | TRBV27 | CASSPDTGELFF | TGTGCCAGCAGTCCCGACACCGGGGAGCTGTTTTTT
TRBJ1-3 | NA | TRBD1 | TRBV13 | CASSQGQAHFSGNTIYF | TGTGCCAGCAGCCAAGGACAGGCTCATTTCTCTGGAAACACCATATATTTT
TRBJ2-3 | NA | TRBD2 | TRBV27 | CASSLAGGSTDTQYF | TGTGCCAGCAGTTTGGCGGGGGGCAGCACAGATACGCAGTATTTT
TRBJ1-5 | NA | NA | TRBV7-6 | CASSLVGGGASGQPQHF | TGTGCCAGCAGCTTAGTGGGAGGAGGGGCATCGGGACAGCCCCAGCATTTT
TRBJ2-1 | NA | TRBD1 | TRBV12-5 | CASGLGDSYNEQFF | TGTGCTAGTGGTTTGGGGGACAGCTACAATGAGCAGTTCTTC
TRBJ1-6 | few | NA | TRBV10-3 | CAISDLANSPLHF | TGTGCCATCAGTGACCTGGCAAATTCACCCCTCCACTTT
TRBJ1-5 | NA | NA | TRBV19 | CASTNTEDQPQHF | TGTGCCAGTACCAACACAGAAGACCAGCCCCAGCATTTT
TRBJ1-1 | few | NA | TRBV6-4 | CASSEEELGEAFF | TGTGCCAGCAGTGAGGAGGAGCTGGGAGAAGCTTTCTTT
TRBJ1-5 | NA | TRBD1 | TRBV19 | CASSERGQGIEPQHF | TGTGCCAGTAGTGAAAGGGGACAGGGTATCGAGCCCCAGCATTTT
TRBJ1-4 | NA | NA | TRBV5-1 | CASSLATAENEKLFF | TGCGCCAGCAGCTTGGCGACAGCAGAAAATGAAAAACTGTTTTTT
TRBJ2-3 | NA | NA | TRBV14 | CASSLYGSYTTDTQYF | TGTGCCAGCAGCCTCTACGGGTCCTACACCACAGATACGCAGTATTTT
TRBJ1-2 | many | TRBD1 | TRBV6-4 | CASSDRQGLGGYTF | TGTGCCAGCAGTGACCGACAGGGTCTGGGGGGCTACACCTTC
TRBJ1-5 | NA | NA | TRBV19 | CASSFTRQANQPQHF | TGTGCCAGTAGTTTTACTCGACAGGCTAATCAGCCCCAGCATTTT
TRBJ1-3 | NA | TRBD1 | TRBV28 | CASKTGGHSGNTIYF | TGTGCCAGCAAGACAGGGGGACACTCTGGAAACACCATATATTTT
TRBJ2-1 | once | NA | TRBV12-3/TRBV12-4 | CASSLATYNEQFF | TGTGCCAGCAGTTTAGCAACATACAATGAGCAGTTCTTC
TRBJ2-5 | NA | NA | TRBV19 | CASSIYVRETQYF | TGTGCCAGTAGTATATACGTGCGAGAGACCCAGTACTTC
TRBJ1-2 | NA | TRBD1 | TRBV7-2 | CASSSGTGWSYTF | TGTGCCAGCAGCTCCGGGACAGGGTGGAGCTACACCTTC
TRBJ1-5 | few | NA | TRBV27 | CASSLGAPNSNQPQHF | TGTGCCAGCAGTTTAGGGGCCCCGAATAGCAATCAGCCCCAGCATTTT
TRBJ1-2 | NA | NA | TRBV5-4 | CASSMGGVYGYTF | TGTGCCAGCAGCATGGGGGGAGTCTATGGCTACACCTTC
TRBJ1-1 | NA | NA | TRBV10-2 | CASSDNRVGAFF | TGCGCCAGCAGTGACAACAGGGTCGGGGCTTTCTTT
TRBJ1-1 | NA | NA | TRBV5-1 | CASSSGNRAAGTEAFF | TGCGCCAGCAGTTCGGGGAACAGGGCGGCGGGCACTGAAGCTTTCTTT